The TCR beta chain described here comes from a study of blood T cell repertoires in COVID-19. Whole-study context: Sites in the United States, Italy and Spain provided acute and convalescent COVID-19 samples. Sources were T cells, B-cell-depleted T cells, or PBMCs; the material itself was cDNA or gDNA.

Per the authors' pipeline: Cell counts per sample came from amplifying reference gene primers. Data came from immunoSEQ multiplex PCR; TCRdb stores just in-frame clones and leaves some out. That table supplies the V and J calls and clone size; D and trimming were determined from the DNA. The sample records 72,000 or so clones, about four fifths being singletons. In germline, CDR1 is SGHVS, CDR2 FQNEAQ. Trimming shortened V by 1 base and J by 2 bases, and 18 bases separated the two germline ends. The CDR3 is 17 amino acids. The receptor was isolated from a man in his 70s who had recovered from COVID-19. The chain links TRBV7-8 to TRBJ2-7; tentative D call: TRBD2 (5 bases). The sequencing input was peripheral blood. The CDR3 nucleotides are TGTGCCAGCAGCTTAGGAGGGAGTTCCGGGCTTCCCTACGAGCAGTACTTC. It translates to CASSLGGSSGLPYEQYF.